This T cell receptor beta chain was obtained from a study of blood T cell repertoires in COVID-19. Study-level information: Samples came from the United States, Italy and Spain, spanning acute and convalescent COVID-19. T cells, B-cell-depleted T cells, or PBMCs supplied cDNA or gDNA.

CDR1 is MGHRA and CDR2 is YSYEKL in the germline V gene. Deletions cut 1 base from V and 5 bases from J, with 11 bases between. This CDR3 contains 14 residues. As originally analysed: From reference gene primer amplification, estimates of nucleated cell counts were derived. The protocol was immunoSEQ multiplex PCR, while the TCRdb copy is restricted to in-frame clones and leaves out a portion. D and trimming come from the DNA, and the V and J calls and clone size come from that table. Of 55,000 to 70,000 clones listed, around 80% are singletons. The chain employs TRBV4-1 and TRBJ2-5; perhaps TRBD2 as D (6 bases). Sequencing was performed on peripheral blood. The clonotype comes from a human donor in a cohort sampled during active COVID-19. CDR3 amino acids: CASSQGSAGETQYF. The CDR3 region has the DNA TGCGCCAGCAGCCAAGGGTCTGCGGGGGAGACCCAGTACTTC.